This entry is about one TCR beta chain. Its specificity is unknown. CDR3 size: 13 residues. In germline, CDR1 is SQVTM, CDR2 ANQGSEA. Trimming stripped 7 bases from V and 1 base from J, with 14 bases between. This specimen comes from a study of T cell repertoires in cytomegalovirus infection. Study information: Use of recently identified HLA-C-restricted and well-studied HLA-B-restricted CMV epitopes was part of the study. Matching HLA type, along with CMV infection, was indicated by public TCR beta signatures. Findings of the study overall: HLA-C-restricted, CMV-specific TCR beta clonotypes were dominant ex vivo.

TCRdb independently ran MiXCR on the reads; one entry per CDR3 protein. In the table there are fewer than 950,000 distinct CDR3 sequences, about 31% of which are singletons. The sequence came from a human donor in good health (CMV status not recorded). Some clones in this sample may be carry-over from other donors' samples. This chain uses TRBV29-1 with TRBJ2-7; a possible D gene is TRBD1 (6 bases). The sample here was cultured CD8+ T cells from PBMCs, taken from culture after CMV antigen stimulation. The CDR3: CSARDTRSYEQYF. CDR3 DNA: TGCAGCGCCCGGGACACAAGATCCTACGAGCAGTACTTC.